This TCR beta chain was captured by sequencing in a study of Ad26.COV2.S vaccination and SARS-CoV-2 variants. Sequencing was performed with immunoSEQ multiplex PCR; in TCRdb, only in-frame clones are kept and a portion is missing. The data contain approximately 350,000 clones, roughly 84% of them seen just once; the ten biggest clones take up around 3.7%. Study results and caveats: Spike-specific CD8+ and CD4+ T cell responses reportedly showed substantial breadth after vaccination. Total T cell responses may have been underestimated by the TCR breadth and depth analyses.

Stated treatment: over 15 received Ad26.COV2.S at low or high dose, single or two shots; several received placebo; per-sample allocation not given. Following the first vaccine or placebo injection, samples were taken on day 63. As concerns this clone: Antigen unknown.

The CDR3 has 15 residues. Looked up from germline, CDR1 is SEHNR and CDR2 is FQNEAQ (reference sequence). V shed 3 bases and J 0 bases; nucleotides not matched to a gene: 4. This sequence joins TRBV7-9 and TRBJ1-2; 7 bases line up with TRBD1. The receptor was isolated from a person aged 18-65 years who received the Ad26.COV2.S COVID-19 vaccine or a placebo. Sequenced material: peripheral blood, taken in a trial of Ad26.COV2.S vaccine versus placebo. CDR3: CASSLWDRTNYGYTF. CDR3 bases: TGTGCCAGCAGCTTGTGGGACAGAACTAACTATGGCTACACCTTC.